Listed below are T cell receptor beta chains from one sample, sequenced in a study of T cells in Graves' hyperthyroidism and ophthalmopathy. From the multiplex PCR reads, TCRdb called clonotypes with MiXCR, one entry per CDR3 protein. The data show 350,000 to 400,000 distinct CDR3 sequences, about 18% seen once. Specimen: blood. Receptors originate from a man between 18 and 35 years old with Graves' ophthalmopathy. Each CDR3 is given with its conserved first and last residue. D genes are given only for firm matches. Some rows mark clone size as missing; the rest say once, few, many or name a class of expanded clone.

abundance,j_gene,v_gene,d_gene,CDR3nt,CDR3aa
-,TRBJ1-6,TRBV10-3,TRBD1,TGTGCCATGTCGGGGACAGGGAGTTCACCCCTCCACTTT,CAMSGTGSSPLHF
many,TRBJ1-5,TRBV7-9,-,TGTGCCAGCAGCCCGGGGGGGTGGCAGCCCCAGCATTTT,CASSPGGWQPQHF
-,TRBJ1-1,TRBV5-1,-,TGTGCCAGCAGCTTATTATTATTGCGGGACACTGAAGCTTTCTTT,CASSLLLLRDTEAFF
many,TRBJ1-4,TRBV3-1,-,TGTGCCAGCAGCCAAGTGGGTAGCTATAATGAAAAACTGTTTTTT,CASSQVGSYNEKLFF
-,TRBJ2-3,TRBV9,-,TGTGCCAGCAGCGTGACCGGGTTCACAGATACGCAGTATTTT,CASSVTGFTDTQYF
-,TRBJ2-6,TRBV7-9,TRBD1,TGTGCCAGCAGCTACGCGGGTCATCCACAACAGGGGGCTGGGGCCAACGTCCTGACTTTC,CASSYAGHPQQGAGANVLTF
few,TRBJ2-2,TRBV5-1,-,TGCGCCAGCAGCTTGATGGCAGGGGTCGCCGGGGAGCTGTTTTTT,CASSLMAGVAGELFF
few,TRBJ2-4,TRBV20-1,-,TGCAGTGCTAGGGGACTGGGCAACATTCAGTACTTC,CSARGLGNIQYF
many,TRBJ2-7,TRBV5-1,-,TGCGCCAGCAGCTTGTTAGGCAGCTCCTACGAGCAGTACTTC,CASSLLGSSYEQYF
-,TRBJ2-1,TRBV7-2,TRBD2,TGTGCCAGCAGCTTTGTCTCAGCGGGACCCACCTACAATGAGCAGTTCTTC,CASSFVSAGPTYNEQFF
many,TRBJ2-3,TRBV28,-,TGTGCCAGCATCAAACGCCGGGGGGCCCTTAGCACAGATACGCAGTATTTT,CASIKRRGALSTDTQYF
-,TRBJ1-6,TRBV2,-,TGTGCCAGCAGTGAATGGGCCTATAATTCACCCCTCCACTTT,CASSEWAYNSPLHF
-,TRBJ2-3,TRBV2,TRBD1,TGTGCCAGCAGTTCGGGACAGATAGGCGCAGATACGCAGTATTTT,CASSSGQIGADTQYF
few,TRBJ2-5,TRBV7-7,-,TGTGCTAGCAGCTCCAGTGGGTCCCGTGTCCTCAACTTC,CASSSSGSRVLNF
many,TRBJ1-1,TRBV6-1,-,TGTGCCAGCAGCCTGAAGGGGACACCGAACACTGAAGCTTTCTTT,CASSLKGTPNTEAFF
-,TRBJ2-2,TRBV27,TRBD1,TGTGCCAGCAGTCTCGAAGGGACAGGATGGGGCGGGGAGCTGTTTTTT,CASSLEGTGWGGELFF
many,TRBJ2-1,TRBV24-1,-,TGTGCCACCAGTGATTCGCGGGGGACAGGCAATGAGCAGTTCTTC,CATSDSRGTGNEQFF
many,TRBJ1-5,TRBV6-1,-,TGTGCCAGCAAGACCTACAATCAGCCCCAGCATTTT,CASKTYNQPQHF
few,TRBJ2-5,TRBV7-3,TRBD2,TGTGCCAGCAGCTTAAGTGGCGGGGGGGCCCGGGAGACCCAGTACTTC,CASSLSGGGARETQYF
-,TRBJ1-6,TRBV24-1,TRBD1,TGTGCCACCAGTGAATCGACAGGGTCGTCCTATAATTCACCCCTCCACTTT,CATSESTGSSYNSPLHF
-,TRBJ2-5,TRBV4-1,-,TGCGCCAGCAGCCACGAGCAGGGAAGAGAGACCCAGTACTTC,CASSHEQGRETQYF
few,TRBJ2-4,TRBV7-9,TRBD1,TGTGCCAGCAGCGCAACAGACAGGGGGAAAAACATTCAGTACTTC,CASSATDRGKNIQYF
-,TRBJ2-2,TRBV14,-,TGTGCCAGCAGCCAAGAGTGGGGTCCCGGGGAGCTGTTTTTT,CASSQEWGPGELFF
few,TRBJ2-7,TRBV27,TRBD1,TGTGCCAGCAGTTCCCTAGGGGGCTTCAACGAGCAGTACTTC,CASSSLGGFNEQYF
-,TRBJ1-1,TRBV18,-,TGTGCCAGCTCAGGGGTAAATATGAACACTGAAGCTTTCTTT,CASSGVNMNTEAFF
few,TRBJ2-5,TRBV5-1,TRBD1,TGCGCCAGCAGCTCCCAGGGACAGGAAGGGGAGACCCAGTACTTC,CASSSQGQEGETQYF
-,TRBJ2-1,TRBV7-2,-,TGTGCCAGCAGCATAGGGGACGCTTCCTACAATGAGCAGTTCTTC,CASSIGDASYNEQFF
-,TRBJ2-5,TRBV6-5,TRBD1,TGTGCCAGCAGTTGGGGACAGGGCACGGAGACCCAGTACTTC,CASSWGQGTETQYF
many,TRBJ1-1,TRBV12-5,-,TGTGCTAGCCATGAAGCTTTCTTT,CASHEAFF
-,TRBJ2-7,TRBV6-2/TRBV6-3,-,TGTGCCACTACGGACAGCTCCTACGAGCAGTACTTC,CATTDSSYEQYF
-,TRBJ2-1,TRBV5-1,-,TGCGCCAGCAGCTTGGGACAGGCCTACAATGAGCAGTTCTTC,CASSLGQAYNEQFF
-,TRBJ2-7,TRBV29-1,-,TGCAGCGTGGGGGGAAACTACGAGCAGTACTTC,CSVGGNYEQYF